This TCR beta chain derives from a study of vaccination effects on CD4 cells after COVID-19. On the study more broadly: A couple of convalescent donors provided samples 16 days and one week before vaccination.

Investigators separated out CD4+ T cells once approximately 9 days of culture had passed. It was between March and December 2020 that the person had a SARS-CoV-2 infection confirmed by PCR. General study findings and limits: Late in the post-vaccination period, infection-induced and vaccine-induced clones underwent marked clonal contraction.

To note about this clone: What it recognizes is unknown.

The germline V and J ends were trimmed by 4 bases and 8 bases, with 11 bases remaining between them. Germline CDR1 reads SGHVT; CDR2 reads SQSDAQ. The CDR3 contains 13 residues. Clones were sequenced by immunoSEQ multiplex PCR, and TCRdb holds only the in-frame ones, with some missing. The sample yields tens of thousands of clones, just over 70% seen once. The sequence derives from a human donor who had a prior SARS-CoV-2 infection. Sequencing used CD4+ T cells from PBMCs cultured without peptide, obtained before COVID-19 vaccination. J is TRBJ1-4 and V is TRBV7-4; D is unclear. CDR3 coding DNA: TGTGCCAGCAGCTGGGAGGTATGGGAAAAACTGTTTTTT. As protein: CASSWEVWEKLFF.